A single T cell receptor (beta chain) is shown here with its context. What it binds is not known. Looked up from germline, CDR1 is MGHRA and CDR2 is YSYEKL. The V and J ends lost 2 bases and 0 bases, in that order; junction bases with no gene match: 4. The CDR3 extends over 16 amino acids. The sample belongs to a study of CD8 T cells in ankylosing spondylitis. Quantitative 5'-RACE was performed with molecular barcodes, and it yielded the TCR beta libraries. Each CDR3 protein is one row after TCRdb ran MiXCR on the 5' RACE reads. The sample records some 130,000 distinct CDR3 sequences, 17% being singletons. General observations from the study: Reportedly, disease-linked clones are significantly enriched in ankylosing spondylitis patients' matched synovial fluid. A motif in TCR beta, a set of roughly eight highly homologous variants, appeared characteristic of ankylosing spondylitis blood. Existing reports had already noted some motif variants in reactive arthritis synovial fluid and blood. Disease-linked clones bore a CD8+ phenotype, appearing relatively rarely in peripheral blood.

This chain connects TRBV4-1 to TRBJ1-1; 9 bases align to TRBD1. The specimen was blood, either unsorted or a sorted T cell fraction (not recorded which). The TCR comes from a male donor with ankylosing spondylitis. The CDR3 sequence: CASSQPNRGLNTEAFF. The CDR3 region has the DNA TGCGCCAGCAGCCAACCTAACAGGGGGCTGAACACTGAAGCTTTCTTT.